These 8 T cell receptor beta chains came from one sample sequenced in a study of blood T cell repertoires in COVID-19. Measured with immunoSEQ multiplex PCR; TCRdb has only the in-frame clones, and not every one. The profile shows around 200,000 clones, 65% to 85% of them singletons. Sequencing was performed on peripheral blood. These receptors all come from a woman between 40 and 55 years old with COVID-19, enrolled during active disease.

The chain links TRBV6-5 to TRBJ1-6; 9 bases are shared with TRBD1. CDR1 is MNHEY, CDR2 SVGAGI, per germline. V lost 3 bases and J lost 9; bases outside the gene matches: 9. The CDR3 has 16 residues. DNA of the CDR3: TGTGCCAGCAGTTATGGTGGGGACAGGGCAGGTTCACCCCTCCACTTT. It is translated as CASSYGGDRAGSPLHF.

The chain joins TRBV9 to TRBJ2-7, with TRBD2 matching 7 bases. Trimming removed 0 bases from V and 5 bases from J; junction bases left unmatched: 11. This CDR3 has 16 residues. Germline lookup yields CDR1 SGDLS and CDR2 YYNGEE. DNA for the CDR3: TGTGCCAGCAGCGTAGCCCCCTTCGGGACTACTCACGAGCAGTACTTC. It yields the protein CASSVAPFGTTHEQYF.

This sequence joins TRBV27 and TRBJ2-6, with TRBD2 as a possible D gene (6 bases). The CDR3 covers 18 residues. Trimming removed 3 bases at V and 0 bases at J, with 15 bases between. Germline-derived CDR1 and CDR2 are MNHEY and SMNVEV (reference sequence). The CDR3 coding sequence is TGTGCCAGCAGTTTGGTGGCTAGCGCCAACTCTGGGGCCAACGTCCTGACTTTC. Translating it yields CASSLVASANSGANVLTF.

CDR3: CASSRAGVRGEKLFF. The CDR3 DNA reads TGTGCCAGCAGCCGGGCCGGAGTGCGGGGGGAAAAACTGTTTTTT. The chain has TRBV14 and TRBJ1-4; D may be TRBD1 (5 bases). With 4 bases removed from V and 8 bases from J, the gap between germline ends came to 17 bases. Germline V gives CDR1 SGHDN, CDR2 FVKESK. This CDR3 comprises 15 residues. Together with reference TRBV14 and TRBJ1-4, the CDR3 gives the full variable domain: EAGVTQFPSHSVIEKGQTVTLRCDPISGHDNLYWYRRVMGKEIKFLLHFVKESKQDESGMPNNRFLAERTGGTYSTLKVQPAELEDSGVYFCASSRAGVRGEKLFFGSGTQLSVL.

This chain connects TRBV7-8 to TRBJ1-6; TRBD1 might be the D (5 bases). Germline lookup yields CDR1 SGHVS and CDR2 FQNEAQ. The CDR3 extends over 16 amino acids. The V end was cut by 0 bases, the J end by 1 base, with 7 bases between. Written as DNA, the CDR3 is TGTGCCAGCAGCTTAGCGGGGGGGTCCTATAATTCACCCCTCCACTTT. This encodes CASSLAGGSYNSPLHF. Based on the CDR3 plus reference TRBV7-8 and TRBJ1-6, the full variable domain is GAGVSQSPRYKVAKRGQDVALRCDPISGHVSLFWYQQALGQGPEFLTYFQNEAQLDKSGLPSDRFFAERPEGSVSTLKIQRTQQEDSAVYLCASSLAGGSYNSPLHFGNGTRLTVT.

The chain combines TRBV5-1 with TRBJ2-2; D not certain. V lost 1 base to trimming and J lost 2 bases, with 9 bases between them. The germline V gene has CDR1 SGHRS and CDR2 YFSETQ. CDR3 length equals 15 residues. CDR3 in amino acids: CASSLSVINTGELFF. CDR3 bases: TGCGCCAGCAGCTTGTCAGTAATTAACACCGGGGAGCTGTTTTTT.

This clone has only one observation. The V and J genes are TRBV3-1 (or the pseudogene TRBV3-2) and TRBJ2-3, with TRBD2 as a possible D gene (6 bases). Per germline, CDR1 LGHDT and CDR2 YNNKEL (reference sequence). V was cut by 4 bases and J by 5 bases, with 19 bases left in between. This CDR3 is built from 16 residues. The CDR3 DNA is TGTGCCAGCAGCCGGAGCCTCGGGACTCGTCAAGATACGCAGTATTTT. Translated, it gives CASSRSLGTRQDTQYF.

The chain has TRBV7-9 and TRBJ1-2; 11 bases are a match to TRBD1. Germline V CDR1 and CDR2: SEHNR, FQNEAQ (reference sequence). The length of the CDR3 is 15 residues. Trimming at V came to 5 bases and at J to 7 bases, leaving 9 bases not matched to a gene. CDR3 residues: CASSQAGTGGFGYTF. The CDR3 DNA reads TGTGCCAGCAGCCAAGCCGGGACAGGGGGTTTTGGCTACACCTTC. The variable domain in full, completed from reference TRBV7-9 and TRBJ1-2, reads DTGVSQNPRHKITKRGQNVTFRCDPISEHNRLYWYRQTLGQGPEFLTYFQNEAQLEKSRLLSDRFSAERPKGSFSTLEIQRTEQGDSAMYLCASSQAGTGGFGYTFGSGTRLTVV.